This T cell receptor (beta chain) was sequenced in a study of graft-versus-host responses after intestinal transplantation. Study summary: Transplants given to recipients were multivisceral, liver-intestinal, or isolated intestinal. For two to four years after anti-thymocyte globulin induction, all recipients took tacrolimus and steroids.

General study findings and limits: GvH clones were found in recipient marrow; some appeared first in ileum or blood.

TCRdb's copy holds only in-frame clones and misses some; the assay was immunoSEQ multiplex PCR. The data contain around 9,400 clones, roughly 96% of them singletons. In the case of this clone: The antigen is not known.

The specimen was bone marrow, collected approximately 520 days after intestinal transplantation. The sequence was obtained from a human patient who received an intestinal transplant, so some T cells may come from the graft donor.

The CDR3 nucleotides are TGTGCCAGCAGTACGATCCCCAGCACAGATACGCAGTATTTT. Its translation is CASSTIPSTDTQYF. The V gene is TRBV28, the J gene TRBJ2-3; D gene uncertain. In germline, CDR1 is MDHEN, CDR2 SYDVKM. This CDR3 is built from 14 residues. Trimming removed 5 bases from V and 0 bases from J, with 9 bases in between.